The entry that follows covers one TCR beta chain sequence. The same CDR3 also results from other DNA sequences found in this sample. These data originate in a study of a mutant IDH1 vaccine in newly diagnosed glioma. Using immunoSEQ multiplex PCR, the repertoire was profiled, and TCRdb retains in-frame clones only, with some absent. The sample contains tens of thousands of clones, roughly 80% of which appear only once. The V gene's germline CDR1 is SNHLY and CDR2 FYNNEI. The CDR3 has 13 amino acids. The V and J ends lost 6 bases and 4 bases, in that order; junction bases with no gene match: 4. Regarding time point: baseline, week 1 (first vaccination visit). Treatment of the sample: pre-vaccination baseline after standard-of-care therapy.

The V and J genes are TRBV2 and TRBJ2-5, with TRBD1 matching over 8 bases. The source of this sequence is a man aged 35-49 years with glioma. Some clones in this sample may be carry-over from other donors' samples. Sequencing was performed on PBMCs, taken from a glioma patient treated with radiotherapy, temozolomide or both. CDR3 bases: TGTGCCAGCAGCCAGGGGGCACGAGAGACCCAGTACTTC. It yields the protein CASSQGARETQYF.